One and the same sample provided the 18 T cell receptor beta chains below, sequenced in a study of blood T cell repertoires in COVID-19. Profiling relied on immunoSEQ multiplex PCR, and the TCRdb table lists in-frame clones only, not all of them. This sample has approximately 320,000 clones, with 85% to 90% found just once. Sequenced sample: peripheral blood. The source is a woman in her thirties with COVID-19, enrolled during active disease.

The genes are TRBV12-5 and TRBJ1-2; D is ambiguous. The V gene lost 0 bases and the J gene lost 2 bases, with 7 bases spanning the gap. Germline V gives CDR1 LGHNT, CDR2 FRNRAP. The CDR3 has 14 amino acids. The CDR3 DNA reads TGTGCTAGTGGTTTGGTTCCGGGGAACTATGGCTACACCTTC. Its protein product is CASGLVPGNYGYTF.

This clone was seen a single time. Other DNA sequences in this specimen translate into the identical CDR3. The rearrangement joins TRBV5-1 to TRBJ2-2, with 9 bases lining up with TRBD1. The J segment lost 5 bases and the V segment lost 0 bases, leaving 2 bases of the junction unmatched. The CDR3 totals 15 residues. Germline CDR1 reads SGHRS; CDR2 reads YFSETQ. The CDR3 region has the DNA TGCGCCAGCAGCTTGGCCGGGACAGGGACCGGGGAGCTGTTTTTT. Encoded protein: CASSLAGTGTGELFF.

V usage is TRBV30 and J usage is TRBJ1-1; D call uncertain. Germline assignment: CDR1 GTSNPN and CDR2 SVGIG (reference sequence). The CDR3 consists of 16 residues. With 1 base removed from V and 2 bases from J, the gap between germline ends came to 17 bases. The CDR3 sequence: CAWSDSRYSLNTEAFF. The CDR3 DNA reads TGTGCCTGGAGTGACTCCCGGTACAGCCTAAACACTGAAGCTTTCTTT.

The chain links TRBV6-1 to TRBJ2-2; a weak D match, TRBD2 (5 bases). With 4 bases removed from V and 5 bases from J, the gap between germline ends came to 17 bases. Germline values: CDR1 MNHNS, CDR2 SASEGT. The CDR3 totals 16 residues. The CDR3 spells CASSGKGRLRTGELFF. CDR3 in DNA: TGTGCCAGCAGTGGCAAAGGGAGACTGAGGACCGGGGAGCTGTTTTTT.

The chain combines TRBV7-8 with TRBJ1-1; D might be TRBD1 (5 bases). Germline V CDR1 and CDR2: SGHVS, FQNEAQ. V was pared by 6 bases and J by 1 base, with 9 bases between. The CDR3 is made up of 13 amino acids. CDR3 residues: CASSGHPNTEAFF. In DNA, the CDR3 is TGTGCCAGCAGTGGACACCCGAACACTGAAGCTTTCTTT.

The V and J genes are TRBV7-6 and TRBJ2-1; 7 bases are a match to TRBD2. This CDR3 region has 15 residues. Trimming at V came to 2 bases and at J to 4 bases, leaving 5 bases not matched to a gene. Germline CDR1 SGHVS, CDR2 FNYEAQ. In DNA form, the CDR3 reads TGTGCCAGCAGCTTAAGCGGGGCGCTGTACAATGAGCAGTTCTTC. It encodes CASSLSGALYNEQFF.

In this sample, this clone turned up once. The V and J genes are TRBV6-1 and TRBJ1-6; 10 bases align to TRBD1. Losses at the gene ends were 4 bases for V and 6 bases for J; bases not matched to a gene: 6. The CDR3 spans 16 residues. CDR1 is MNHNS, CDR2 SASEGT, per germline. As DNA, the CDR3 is TGTGCCAGCAGTGGGGGACAGGGGACCGTTAATTCACCCCTCCACTTT. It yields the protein CASSGGQGTVNSPLHF.

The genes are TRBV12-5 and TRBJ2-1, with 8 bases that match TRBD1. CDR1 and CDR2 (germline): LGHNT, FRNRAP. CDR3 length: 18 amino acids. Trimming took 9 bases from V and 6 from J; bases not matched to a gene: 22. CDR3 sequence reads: CARFPAGSGTGYCNEQFF. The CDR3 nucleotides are TGTGCTAGGTTCCCAGCCGGGTCCGGGACAGGATACTGCAATGAGCAGTTCTTC.

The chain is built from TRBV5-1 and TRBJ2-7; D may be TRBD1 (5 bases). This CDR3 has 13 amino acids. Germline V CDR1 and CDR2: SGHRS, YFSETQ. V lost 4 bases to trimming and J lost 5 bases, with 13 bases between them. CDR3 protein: CASSRWTRDEQYF. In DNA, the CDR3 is TGCGCCAGCAGCCGATGGACAAGGGACGAGCAGTACTTC.

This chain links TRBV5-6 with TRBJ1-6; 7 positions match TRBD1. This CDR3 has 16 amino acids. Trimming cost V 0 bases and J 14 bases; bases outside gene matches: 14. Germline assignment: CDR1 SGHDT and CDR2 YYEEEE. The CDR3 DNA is TGTGCCAGCAGCTTGGCGAAGGGACAGCTCTCCGGGGCCCTCCACTTT. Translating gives CASSLAKGQLSGALHF.

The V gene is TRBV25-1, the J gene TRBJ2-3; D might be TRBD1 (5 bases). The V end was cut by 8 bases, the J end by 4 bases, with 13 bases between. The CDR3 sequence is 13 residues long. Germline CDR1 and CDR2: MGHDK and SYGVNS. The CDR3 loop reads CASSFRGADTQYF. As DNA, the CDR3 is TGTGCCAGCTCCTTTAGGGGCGCAGATACGCAGTATTTT.

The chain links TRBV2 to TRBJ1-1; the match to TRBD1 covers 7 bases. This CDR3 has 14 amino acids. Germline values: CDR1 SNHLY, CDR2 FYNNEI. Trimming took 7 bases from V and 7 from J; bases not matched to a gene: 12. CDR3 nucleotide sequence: TGTGCCAGCACCTCAGACAGGGCCCACCGTGAAGCTTTCTTT. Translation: CASTSDRAHREAFF.

CDR3 nucleotides: TGTGCCAGCAGTCCCCACAGGGGGTATGGTGAGCAGTTCTTC. Its protein is CASSPHRGYGEQFF. The genes are TRBV27 and TRBJ2-1; 8 positions agree with TRBD1. After removal of 5 bases from V and 9 bases from J, the junction contained 9 bases not matched to a gene. In germline, CDR1 is MNHEY, CDR2 SMNVEV (reference sequence). The CDR3 totals 14 residues.

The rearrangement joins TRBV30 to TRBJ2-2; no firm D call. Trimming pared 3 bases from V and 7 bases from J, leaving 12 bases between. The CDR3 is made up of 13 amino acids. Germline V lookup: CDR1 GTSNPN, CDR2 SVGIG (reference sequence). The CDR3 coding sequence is TGTGCCTGGAGCCCTCAGCCGGGCGGGGAGCTGTTTTTT. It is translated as CAWSPQPGGELFF.

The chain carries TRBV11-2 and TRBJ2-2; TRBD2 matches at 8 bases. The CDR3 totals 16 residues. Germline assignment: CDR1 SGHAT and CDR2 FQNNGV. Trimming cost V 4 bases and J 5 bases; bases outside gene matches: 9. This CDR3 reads CASSYLAGTGTGELFF. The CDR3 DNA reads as TGTGCCAGCAGCTATTTAGCGGGAACCGGGACCGGGGAGCTGTTTTTT.

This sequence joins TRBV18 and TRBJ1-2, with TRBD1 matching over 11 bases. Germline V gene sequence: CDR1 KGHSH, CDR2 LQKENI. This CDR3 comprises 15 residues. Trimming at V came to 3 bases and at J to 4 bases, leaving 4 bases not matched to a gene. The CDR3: CASSPGTGGVYGYTF. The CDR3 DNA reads TGTGCCAGCTCACCCGGGACAGGGGGAGTCTATGGCTACACCTTC.

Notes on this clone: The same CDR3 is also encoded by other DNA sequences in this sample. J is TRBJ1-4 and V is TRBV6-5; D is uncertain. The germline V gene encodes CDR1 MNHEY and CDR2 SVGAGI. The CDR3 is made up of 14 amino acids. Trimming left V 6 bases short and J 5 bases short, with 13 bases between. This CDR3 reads CASSPPGANEKLFF. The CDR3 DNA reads TGTGCCAGCAGCCCCCCGGGTGCGAATGAAAAACTGTTTTTT.

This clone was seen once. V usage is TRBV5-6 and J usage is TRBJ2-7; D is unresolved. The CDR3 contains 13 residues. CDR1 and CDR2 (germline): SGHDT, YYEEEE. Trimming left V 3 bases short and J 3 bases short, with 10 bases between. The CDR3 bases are TGTGCCAGCAGCTCCCAGGTAGTCTACGAGCAGTACTTC. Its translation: CASSSQVVYEQYF. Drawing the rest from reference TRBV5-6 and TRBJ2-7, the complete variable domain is DAGVTQSPTHLIKTRGQQVTLRCSPKSGHDTVSWYQQALGQGPQFIFQYYEEEERQRGNFPDRFSGHQFPNYSSELNVNALLLGDSALYLCASSSQVVYEQYFGPGTRLTVT.